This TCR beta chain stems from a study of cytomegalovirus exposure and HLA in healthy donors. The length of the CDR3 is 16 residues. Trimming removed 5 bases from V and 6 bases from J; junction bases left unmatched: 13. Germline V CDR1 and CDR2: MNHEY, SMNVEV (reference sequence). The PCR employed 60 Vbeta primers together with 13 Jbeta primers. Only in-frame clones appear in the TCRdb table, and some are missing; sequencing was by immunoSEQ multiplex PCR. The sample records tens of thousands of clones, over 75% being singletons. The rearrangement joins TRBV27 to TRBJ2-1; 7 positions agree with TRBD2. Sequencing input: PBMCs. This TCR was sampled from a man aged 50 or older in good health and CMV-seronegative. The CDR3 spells CASSPRPGGISNEQFF. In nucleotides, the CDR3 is TGTGCCAGCAGTCCCCGGCCGGGAGGCATATCCAATGAGCAGTTCTTC.